This T cell receptor (beta chain) was identified in a study of cytomegalovirus exposure and HLA in healthy donors. The overall study: A subsequent analysis stated that the approximately 120 validation repertoires were run on the same platform as the approximately 660 first-cohort repertoires. Study-wide results and caveats: The authors listed around 150 TCR beta chains as cytomegalovirus-associated. A classifier reportedly called cytomegalovirus status with high sensitivity and specificity. In the 120 or so validation repertoires, about 94% of cluster scores exceeded 0, per a later analysis.

TCRdb keeps only in-frame clones here, not all; method: immunoSEQ multiplex PCR. Found here are fewer than 350,000 clones, around 89% of them singletons; the top ten hold approximately 0.88%. Turning to this clone: Its specificity is not known.

V lost 8 bases and J lost 8; bases outside the gene matches: 6. The CDR3 spans 13 residues. From germline, CDR1 is MNHEY and CDR2 SVGAGI. The sequence was collected from a woman aged 18-29 years in good health and CMV-seronegative. The V gene is TRBV6-5, the J gene TRBJ2-1; TRBD2 aligns across 10 bases. Sequences were obtained from PBMCs. CDR3 region: CASRASGSYEQFF. CDR3 nucleotides: TGTGCCAGCCGAGCTAGCGGGAGCTATGAGCAGTTCTTC.